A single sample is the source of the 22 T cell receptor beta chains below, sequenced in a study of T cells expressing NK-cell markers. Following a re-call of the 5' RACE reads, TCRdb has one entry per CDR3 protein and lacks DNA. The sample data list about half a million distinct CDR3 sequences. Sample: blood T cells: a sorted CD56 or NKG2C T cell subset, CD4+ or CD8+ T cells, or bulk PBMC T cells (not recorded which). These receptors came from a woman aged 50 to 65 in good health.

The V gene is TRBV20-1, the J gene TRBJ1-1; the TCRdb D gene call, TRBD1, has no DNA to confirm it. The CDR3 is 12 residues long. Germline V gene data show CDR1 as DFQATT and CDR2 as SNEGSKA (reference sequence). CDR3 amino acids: CAVIWGDSEAFF.

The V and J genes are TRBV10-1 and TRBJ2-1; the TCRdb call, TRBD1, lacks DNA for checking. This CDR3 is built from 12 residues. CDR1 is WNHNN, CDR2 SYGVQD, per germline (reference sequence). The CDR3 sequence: CASSEPGHCKFF.

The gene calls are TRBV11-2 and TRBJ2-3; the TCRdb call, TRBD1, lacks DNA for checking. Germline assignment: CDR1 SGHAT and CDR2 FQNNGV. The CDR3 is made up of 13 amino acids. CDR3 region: CASSKRGRDTQYF. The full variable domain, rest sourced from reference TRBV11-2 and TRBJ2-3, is EAGVAQSPRYKIIEKRQSVAFWCNPISGHATLYWYQQILGQGPKLLIQFQNNGVVDDSQLPKDRFSAERLKGVDSTLKIQPAKLEDSAVYLCASSKRGRDTQYFGPGTRLTVL.

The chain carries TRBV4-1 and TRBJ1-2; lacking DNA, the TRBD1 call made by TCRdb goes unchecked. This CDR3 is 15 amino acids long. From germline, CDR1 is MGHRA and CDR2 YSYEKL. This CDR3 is CASSQEPGADYGYTF.

This CDR3 reads CASSLKDAFSGNTIYF. The rearrangement joins TRBV5-1 to TRBJ1-3. CDR1 is SGHRS and CDR2 is YFSETQ in the germline V gene. The CDR3 covers 16 residues.

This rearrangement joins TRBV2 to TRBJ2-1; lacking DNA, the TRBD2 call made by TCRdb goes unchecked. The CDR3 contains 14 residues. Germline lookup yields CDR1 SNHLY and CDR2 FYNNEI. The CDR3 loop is CASIQRTLGNEQFF. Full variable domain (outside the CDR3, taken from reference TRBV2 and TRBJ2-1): EPEVTQTPSHQVTQMGQEVILRCVPISNHLYFYWYRQILGQKVEFLVSFYNNEISEKSEIFDDQFSVERPDGSNFTLKIRSTKLEDSAMYFCASIQRTLGNEQFFGPGTRLTVL.

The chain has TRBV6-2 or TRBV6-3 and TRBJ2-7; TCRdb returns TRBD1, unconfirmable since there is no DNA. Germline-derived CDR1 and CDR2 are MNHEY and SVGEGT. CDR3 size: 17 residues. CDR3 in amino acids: CASDKGGQAPIPYEQYF.

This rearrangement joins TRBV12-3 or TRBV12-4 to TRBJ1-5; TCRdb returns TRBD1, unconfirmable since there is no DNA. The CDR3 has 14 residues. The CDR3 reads CASGQGMGNQPQHF.

The CDR3 loop reads CASSFFLSGASYEQYF. The chain recombines TRBV12-3 or TRBV12-4 with TRBJ2-7; TCRdb names TRBD1, which stays unverified in the absence of DNA. The CDR3 consists of 16 residues.

CDR3 in amino acids: CASTNGAGANTGELFF. This chain connects TRBV6-6 to TRBJ2-2; TCRdb lists TRBD2, though no DNA is available to test this call. From germline, CDR1 is MNHNY and CDR2 SVGAGI (reference sequence). The CDR3 consists of 16 residues.

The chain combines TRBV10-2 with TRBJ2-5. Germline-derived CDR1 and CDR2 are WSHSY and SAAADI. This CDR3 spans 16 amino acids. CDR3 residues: CASSESGPMSGETQYF.

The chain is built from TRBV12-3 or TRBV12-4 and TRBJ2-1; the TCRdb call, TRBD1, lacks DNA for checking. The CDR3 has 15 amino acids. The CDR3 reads CASTKTGGTYNEQFF.

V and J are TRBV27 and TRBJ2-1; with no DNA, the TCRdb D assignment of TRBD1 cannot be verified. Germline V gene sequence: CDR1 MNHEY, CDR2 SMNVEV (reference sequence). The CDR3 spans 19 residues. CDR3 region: CASSLTSTPLIGSYNEQFF.

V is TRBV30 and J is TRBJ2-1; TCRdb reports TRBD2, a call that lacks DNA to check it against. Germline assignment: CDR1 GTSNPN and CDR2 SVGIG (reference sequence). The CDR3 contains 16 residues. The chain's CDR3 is CAWSLLDSGRGNEQFF.

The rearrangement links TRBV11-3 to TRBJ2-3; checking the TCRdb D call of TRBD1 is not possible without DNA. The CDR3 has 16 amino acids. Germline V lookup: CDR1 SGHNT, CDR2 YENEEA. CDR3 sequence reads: CASSFSPIGSTDTQYF.

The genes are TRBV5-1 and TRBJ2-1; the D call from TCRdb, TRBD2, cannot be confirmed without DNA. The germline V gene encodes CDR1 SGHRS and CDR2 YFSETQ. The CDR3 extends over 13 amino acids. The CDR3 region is CASTGRGINEQFF.

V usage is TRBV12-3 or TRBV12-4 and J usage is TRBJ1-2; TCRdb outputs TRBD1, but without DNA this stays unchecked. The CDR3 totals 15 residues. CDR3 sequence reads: CASSFEGTRYYGYTF.

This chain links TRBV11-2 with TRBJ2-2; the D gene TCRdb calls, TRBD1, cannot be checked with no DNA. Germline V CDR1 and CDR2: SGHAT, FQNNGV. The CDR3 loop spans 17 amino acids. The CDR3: CASRMGRGRRNTGELFF.

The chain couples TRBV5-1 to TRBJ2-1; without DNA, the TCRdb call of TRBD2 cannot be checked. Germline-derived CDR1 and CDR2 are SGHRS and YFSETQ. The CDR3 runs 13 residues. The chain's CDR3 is CASRVSGRNEQFF.

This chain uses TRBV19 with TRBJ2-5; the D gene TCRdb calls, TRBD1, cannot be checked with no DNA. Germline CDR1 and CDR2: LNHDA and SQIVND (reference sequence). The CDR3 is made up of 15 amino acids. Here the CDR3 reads CASSSRQGVWETQYF. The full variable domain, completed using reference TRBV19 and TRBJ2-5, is DGGITQSPKYLFRKEGQNVTLSCEQNLNHDAMYWYRQDPGQGLRLIYYSQIVNDFQKGDIAEGYSVSREKKESFPLTVTSAQKNPTAFYLCASSSRQGVWETQYFGPGTRLLVL.

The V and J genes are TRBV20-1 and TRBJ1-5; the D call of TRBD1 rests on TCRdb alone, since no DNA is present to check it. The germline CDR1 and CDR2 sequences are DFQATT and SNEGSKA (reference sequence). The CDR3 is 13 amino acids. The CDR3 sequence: CSARSGAGQPQHF.

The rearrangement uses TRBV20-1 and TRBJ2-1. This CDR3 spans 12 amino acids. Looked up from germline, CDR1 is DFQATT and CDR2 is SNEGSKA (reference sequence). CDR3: CSAEVQYNEQFF.